This is a list of T cell receptor beta chains from one sample in a study of blood T cell repertoires in COVID-19. Using immunoSEQ multiplex PCR, the repertoire was profiled, and TCRdb retains in-frame clones only, with some absent. Seen here are about 90,000 clones, 80% to 85% observed once, and the top ten hold approximately 31%. What was sequenced was peripheral blood. The origin of the receptors is a woman of 80 years or more with active or convalescent COVID-19. Both conserved end residues are part of each CDR3. Fields, in order: J gene, V gene, clone size, D gene, CDR3 DNA, CDR3 protein. D genes are given only for firm matches. Only some rows state a clone size, as once, few, many or a class for expanded clones.

j_call: TRBJ2-3
v_call: TRBV11-2
clone_size: -
d_call: TRBD2
cdr3_nt: TGTGCCAGCAGCTGGGCTAGCGGGGGGCTCACAGATACGCAGTATTTT
cdr3_aa: CASSWASGGLTDTQYF

j_call: TRBJ2-7
v_call: TRBV5-1
clone_size: -
d_call: -
cdr3_nt: TGCGCCAGCAGCCTTTCTCCGGCGACAGTAAACTACGAGCAGTACTTC
cdr3_aa: CASSLSPATVNYEQYF

j_call: TRBJ2-4
v_call: TRBV4-1
clone_size: -
d_call: -
cdr3_nt: TGCGCCAGCAGCCAAGAGGGGAGAGTTCTAGCCAAAAACATTCAGTACTTC
cdr3_aa: CASSQEGRVLAKNIQYF

j_call: TRBJ2-3
v_call: TRBV4-2
clone_size: -
d_call: TRBD2
cdr3_nt: TGTGCCAGCAGCCAATACGGGACTAGCGGGACAGATACGCAGTATTTT
cdr3_aa: CASSQYGTSGTDTQYF

j_call: TRBJ2-7
v_call: TRBV10-1
clone_size: -
d_call: TRBD1
cdr3_nt: TGCGCCAGCAGTGAGCCCACAGGGGGCTTACCACAGTACTTC
cdr3_aa: CASSEPTGGLPQYF

j_call: TRBJ2-3
v_call: TRBV28
clone_size: -
d_call: TRBD2
cdr3_nt: TGTGCCAGCAGACCCGGGAGGGGCCTCACAGATACGCAGTATTTT
cdr3_aa: CASRPGRGLTDTQYF

j_call: TRBJ2-3
v_call: TRBV5-4
clone_size: -
d_call: TRBD1
cdr3_nt: TGTGCCAGCAGCTTGAGGACAGGAGGCACAGATACGCAGTATTTT
cdr3_aa: CASSLRTGGTDTQYF

j_call: TRBJ1-5
v_call: TRBV6-5
clone_size: -
d_call: TRBD1
cdr3_nt: TGTGCCAGCAGGGGGACAGCGTATCAGCCCCAGCATTTT
cdr3_aa: CASRGTAYQPQHF

j_call: TRBJ2-3
v_call: TRBV3-1/TRBV3-2
clone_size: -
d_call: -
cdr3_nt: TGTGCCAGCAGCCAAGAATGGGGCGATGATACGCAGTATTTT
cdr3_aa: CASSQEWGDDTQYF

j_call: TRBJ1-1
v_call: TRBV5-5
clone_size: once
d_call: TRBD1
cdr3_nt: TGTGCCAGTGTTAATCAACAGGGGGCGCGGGGAGCTTTCTTT
cdr3_aa: CASVNQQGARGAFF

j_call: TRBJ2-1
v_call: TRBV7-2
clone_size: -
d_call: TRBD1
cdr3_nt: TGTGCCAGCAGCTTAGCGGGACAGGGTAATGAGCAGTTCTTC
cdr3_aa: CASSLAGQGNEQFF

j_call: TRBJ2-5
v_call: TRBV10-3
clone_size: -
d_call: TRBD1
cdr3_nt: TGTGCCATCAGCTCACGGGACAGGGGGGAGACCCAGTACTTC
cdr3_aa: CAISSRDRGETQYF

j_call: TRBJ2-7
v_call: TRBV5-1
clone_size: -
d_call: TRBD1
cdr3_nt: TGCGCCAGCAGCTTGGAGGGACAGGGGGCGTCCGAGCAGTACTTC
cdr3_aa: CASSLEGQGASEQYF

j_call: TRBJ2-6
v_call: TRBV24-1
clone_size: -
d_call: -
cdr3_nt: TGTGCCACCAGTGATCCCAGGGGCGGTGGGGCCAACGTCCTGACTTTC
cdr3_aa: CATSDPRGGGANVLTF

j_call: TRBJ2-5
v_call: TRBV9
clone_size: -
d_call: -
cdr3_nt: TGTGCCAGCAGCCCCCGACAGGTCCAAGAGACCCAGTACTTC
cdr3_aa: CASSPRQVQETQYF

j_call: TRBJ2-3
v_call: TRBV2
clone_size: -
d_call: -
cdr3_nt: TGTGCCAGCAGTGTCCAGGGTGGCACAGATACGCAGTATTTT
cdr3_aa: CASSVQGGTDTQYF

j_call: TRBJ2-3
v_call: TRBV7-9
clone_size: few
d_call: -
cdr3_nt: TGTGCCAGCAGCCAGACGGCCTTACTAAAGGATACGCAGTATTTT
cdr3_aa: CASSQTALLKDTQYF

j_call: TRBJ1-2
v_call: TRBV5-6
clone_size: -
d_call: -
cdr3_nt: TGTGCCAGCAGCGGACCTCGGGGGTTAGCGAATGGCTACACCTTC
cdr3_aa: CASSGPRGLANGYTF

j_call: TRBJ2-3
v_call: TRBV5-6
clone_size: -
d_call: -
cdr3_nt: TGTGCCAGCAGCTTGATGGTAGCCGGTAGCACAGATACGCAGTATTTT
cdr3_aa: CASSLMVAGSTDTQYF

j_call: TRBJ2-1
v_call: TRBV7-2
clone_size: -
d_call: -
cdr3_nt: TGTGCCAGCAGCTTAGGCGGACTATTAAATGAGCAGTTCTTC
cdr3_aa: CASSLGGLLNEQFF

j_call: TRBJ2-7
v_call: TRBV23-1
clone_size: -
d_call: -
cdr3_nt: TGCGCCAGCAGTCAATCGAACCGAAGGGGGTCCTACGAGCAGTACTTC
cdr3_aa: CASSQSNRRGSYEQYF

j_call: TRBJ2-7
v_call: TRBV28
clone_size: -
d_call: TRBD1
cdr3_nt: TGTGCCAGCAGTAACGGACAGGGGGTTACTAGCTCCTACGAGCAGTACTTC
cdr3_aa: CASSNGQGVTSSYEQYF

j_call: TRBJ2-5
v_call: TRBV7-3
clone_size: -
d_call: -
cdr3_nt: TGTGCCAGCAGCTTAACGGGCAATAGCGGCCAAGAGACCCAGTACTTC
cdr3_aa: CASSLTGNSGQETQYF

j_call: TRBJ1-2
v_call: TRBV29-1
clone_size: -
d_call: TRBD1
cdr3_nt: TGCAGCGTGGACAGGGACTATGGCTACACCTTC
cdr3_aa: CSVDRDYGYTF

j_call: TRBJ2-7
v_call: TRBV11-3
clone_size: -
d_call: TRBD2
cdr3_nt: TGTGCCAGCAGCCCGACTAGCGGGGTATCCTACGAGCAGTACTTC
cdr3_aa: CASSPTSGVSYEQYF

j_call: TRBJ1-1
v_call: TRBV19
clone_size: -
d_call: TRBD1
cdr3_nt: TGTGCCAGTTCCGGGACAGTGAACACTGAAGCTTTCTTT
cdr3_aa: CASSGTVNTEAFF

j_call: TRBJ1-6
v_call: TRBV28
clone_size: -
d_call: -
cdr3_nt: TGTGCCAGCAGTTTAGGGGCCAATTCACCCCTCCACTTT
cdr3_aa: CASSLGANSPLHF

j_call: TRBJ1-2
v_call: TRBV27
clone_size: -
d_call: -
cdr3_nt: TGTGCCAGCAGTCGCGGGACGGGACGAAACTATGGCTACACCTTC
cdr3_aa: CASSRGTGRNYGYTF

j_call: TRBJ2-2
v_call: TRBV5-1
clone_size: -
d_call: TRBD1
cdr3_nt: TGCGCCAGCAGCTTGGGGGACAGGGGGACCGGGGAGCTGTTTTTT
cdr3_aa: CASSLGDRGTGELFF

j_call: TRBJ1-1
v_call: TRBV18
clone_size: -
d_call: -
cdr3_nt: TGTGCCAGCTCACCATCGGGTAGGCCCACTGAAGCTTTCTTT
cdr3_aa: CASSPSGRPTEAFF

j_call: TRBJ2-3
v_call: TRBV24-1
clone_size: -
d_call: TRBD2
cdr3_nt: TGTGCCACCAGTGACGCGGGAGGGCCCTCAGATACGCAGTATTTT
cdr3_aa: CATSDAGGPSDTQYF

j_call: TRBJ2-1
v_call: TRBV10-3
clone_size: -
d_call: TRBD1
cdr3_nt: TGTGCCAGCCGACAGGGTCTCTACAATGAGCAGTTCTTC
cdr3_aa: CASRQGLYNEQFF